This TCR beta chain was sequenced in a study of lymphopenia after photon versus proton radiotherapy. Germline trimming cut 5 bases from V and 0 bases from J; bases unmatched to any gene: 0. This CDR3 spans 15 amino acids. CDR1 SGHNT and CDR2 YYREEE come from the germline V gene (reference sequence). TCRdb's table, derived via immunoSEQ multiplex PCR, lists solely in-frame clones and lacks some. Of about 45,000 clones in the sample, around 86% were seen once. The sample was peripheral blood, taken from a patient treated with photon-based radiotherapy. This chain uses TRBV5-4 with TRBJ2-1; 12 bases fit TRBD2. The sequence was obtained from a man in his forties or fifties with gastric cancer. In nucleotides, the CDR3 is TGTGCCAGCAGGGGACTAGCGGGCTCCTACAATGAGCAGTTCTTC. Its protein is CASRGLAGSYNEQFF. The whole variable domain, remainder taken from reference TRBV5-4 and TRBJ2-1, is ETGVTQSPTHLIKTRGQQVTLRCSSQSGHNTVSWYQQALGQGPQFIFQYYREEENGRGNFPPRFSGLQFPNYSSELNVNALELDDSALYLCASRGLAGSYNEQFFGPGTRLTVL.